Below, one T cell receptor beta chain is given with its context. Some clones are missing from TCRdb's copy, which holds only in-frame ones; the method was immunoSEQ multiplex PCR. This sample has some 340,000 clones, with around 83% found just once. This entry is derived from a study of blood T cell repertoires in COVID-19. Study overall: PBMCs, B-cell-depleted T cells, or T cells were the source of the cDNA or gDNA that made up the material.

Germline CDR1 and CDR2: MNHEY and SVGEGT. The CDR3 spans 18 residues. V was cut by 5 bases and J by 3 bases, with 22 bases left in between. Sequenced material: peripheral blood. The sequence came from a man in his thirties or forties with active or convalescent COVID-19. The chain has TRBV6-2 or TRBV6-3 and TRBJ2-2; possibly TRBD2 for D (6 bases). The CDR3 sequence: CASSGTGLGTGDTGELFF. The CDR3 DNA reads as TGTGCCAGCAGTGGTACGGGGCTTGGGACTGGAGACACCGGGGAGCTGTTTTTT.